One and the same sample provided the 30 T cell receptor beta chains below, sequenced in a study of response to subunit inactivated influenza vaccine. From the RT-PCR reads, TCRdb called clonotypes with MiXCR, one entry per CDR3 protein. The sample includes hundreds of thousands of distinct CDR3 sequences, roughly 18% seen only once; the top ten take 9.5% to 13%. Sample: PBMCs from blood, taken 5 days after vaccination. Receptor source: a man aged 45-65 years who received an inactivated influenza vaccine.

This rearrangement joins TRBV7-2 to TRBJ2-1; weak D call: TRBD2 (6 bases). The CDR3 length is 16 residues. Germline values: CDR1 SGHTA, CDR2 FQGNSA. V gave up 1 base and J gave up 3 bases, with 13 bases separating them. The CDR3 DNA sequence: TGTGCCAGCAGCTTAGTCGCGGGGTTTAACTACAATGAGCAGTTCTTC. It is translated as CASSLVAGFNYNEQFF.

At least ten counts were recorded for this clonotype. The chain uses TRBV6-1 and TRBJ2-1, with a weak D call TRBD2 (5 bases). Between the trimmed V and J ends, which lost 6 bases and 4 bases, there was a span of 10 bases. Germline CDR1 MNHNS, CDR2 SASEGT. This CDR3 region has 13 residues. The CDR3 is CASRWGEYNEQFF. The DNA of the CDR3 is TGTGCCAGCAGGTGGGGAGAATACAATGAGCAGTTCTTC.

The J gene is TRBJ1-5, the V gene TRBV6-5; the D gene is possibly TRBD1 (6 bases). Germline V gives CDR1 MNHEY, CDR2 SVGAGI. Trimming took off 4 bases at V and 0 bases at J, with 10 bases between the two ends. The CDR3 runs to 15 residues. Written as DNA, the CDR3 is TGTGCCAGCAGTTCCAGGACAGTTAGCAATCAGCCCCAGCATTTT. This gives the protein CASSSRTVSNQPQHF.

This clonotype occurred many times. This sequence joins TRBV20-1 and TRBJ2-7; tentatively, D is TRBD1 or TRBD2 (5 bases each). CDR3 length: 14 amino acids. Germline lookup yields CDR1 DFQATT and CDR2 SNEGSKA (reference sequence). The V gene lost 1 base and the J gene lost 2 bases, with 12 bases spanning the gap. This CDR3 reads CSARVQGRTYEQYF. CDR3 nucleotides: TGCAGTGCTAGAGTCCAGGGACGGACCTACGAGCAGTACTTC.

The V and J genes are TRBV20-1 and TRBJ1-5; 8 bases are shared with TRBD1. Losses at the gene ends were 6 bases for V and 7 bases for J; bases not matched to a gene: 17. CDR1 is DFQATT and CDR2 is SNEGSKA in the germline V gene (reference sequence). This CDR3 has 16 amino acids. This chain's CDR3 is CSATDRELIFGQPQHF. The CDR3 region has the DNA TGCAGTGCAACGGACAGGGAATTAATCTTCGGGCAGCCCCAGCATTTT.

At least ten counts were recorded for this clonotype. This chain connects TRBV12-3 or TRBV12-4 to TRBJ1-5; D remains ambiguous. The CDR3 is made up of 12 amino acids. Trimming took 3 bases from V and 9 from J, leaving 9 bases between them. The CDR3 here is CASSFVVPPQHF. CDR3 DNA: TGTGCCAGCAGTTTCGTCGTCCCGCCCCAGCATTTT.

The gene calls are TRBV7-2 and TRBJ1-4, with D uncertain. Looked up from germline, CDR1 is SGHTA and CDR2 is FQGNSA. V lost 2 bases and J lost 7, with 14 bases in between. There are 15 residues in the CDR3. This CDR3 is CASSLLPGEAEKLFF. The CDR3 DNA follows: TGTGCCAGCAGCTTATTGCCGGGCGAAGCTGAAAAACTGTTTTTT.

This clonotype was seen a few times. In DNA, the CDR3 is TGCGCCAGCAGCCTGGGACCTGATCGAGAGACCCAGTACTTC. It codes for CASSLGPDRETQYF. This chain connects TRBV5-1 to TRBJ2-5, with D possibly called TRBD1 or TRBD2 (5 bases each). The CDR3 is 14 residues long. Germline V CDR1 and CDR2: SGHRS, YFSETQ. V was shortened by 4 bases and J by 4 bases, with 14 bases between the two germline ends.

This clonotype was observed at least ten times. The gene calls are TRBV29-1 and TRBJ2-5, with unresolved D. Germline-derived CDR1 and CDR2 are SQVTM and ANQGSEA. V was shortened by 7 bases and J by 3 bases, with 9 bases between the two germline ends. CDR3 size: 11 residues. The CDR3 loop is CSAWTEETQYF. CDR3 coding DNA: TGCAGCGCTTGGACCGAAGAGACCCAGTACTTC.

This clonotype was seen repeatedly, ten times or more. The J gene is TRBJ2-7, the V gene TRBV3-1; D unresolved. V was clipped by 0 bases and J by 0 bases, with 9 bases between them. The CDR3 is 15 residues long. CDR1 and CDR2 (germline): LGHDT, YNNKEL (reference sequence). DNA for the CDR3: TGTGCCAGCAGCCAAGATTTCGTAAGCTCCTACGAGCAGTACTTC. Residues: CASSQDFVSSYEQYF.

The chain links TRBV7-2 to TRBJ2-1, with 7 bases fitting TRBD2. Germline V lookup: CDR1 SGHTA, CDR2 FQGNSA. The CDR3 spans 16 residues. The V gene end was trimmed by 2 bases and the J gene end by 2 bases; junction bases not matched to a gene: 6. The CDR3 coding sequence is TGTGCCAGCAGCTTAATGTCTAGCGGAACCTACAATGAGCAGTTCTTC. Amino acids: CASSLMSSGTYNEQFF.

This chain uses TRBV6-2 or TRBV6-3 with TRBJ1-2; no definite D call. Trimming took off 1 base at V and 2 bases at J, with 11 bases between the two ends. CDR3 size: 15 residues. Germline V CDR1 and CDR2: MNHEY, SVGEGT. The CDR3 nucleotides read TGTGCCAGCAGTTACTACGGCCCGTTCAACTATGGCTACACCTTC. This encodes CASSYYGPFNYGYTF.

This clonotype has a handful of counts. The genes are TRBV2 and TRBJ2-5, with D possibly matching TRBD1 (5 bases). The V gene lost 9 bases and the J gene lost 0 bases, with 8 bases spanning the gap. This CDR3 is 12 amino acids long. The germline V gene encodes CDR1 SNHLY and CDR2 FYNNEI. CDR3 nucleotides: TGTGCCAGTAAGACAGACCAAGAGACCCAGTACTTC. Translation gives CASKTDQETQYF.

This sequence joins TRBV29-1 and TRBJ2-5, with 7 bases that match TRBD1. The germline V gene encodes CDR1 SQVTM and CDR2 ANQGSEA. V was clipped by 6 bases and J by 2 bases; unmatched bases: 6. The CDR3 is made up of 13 amino acids. CDR3 in DNA: TGCAGCGTCCGACAGGGTATACAAGAGACCCAGTACTTC. This gives the protein CSVRQGIQETQYF.

V usage is TRBV20-1 and J usage is TRBJ2-1; 13 bases map to TRBD2. Germline CDR1 and CDR2: DFQATT and SNEGSKA (reference sequence). The CDR3 extends over 16 amino acids. Losses at the gene ends were 3 bases for V and 4 bases for J; bases not matched to a gene: 6. CDR3 loop: CSASAPGLAGYNEQFF. CDR3 nucleotide sequence: TGCAGTGCTAGTGCACCGGGACTAGCGGGATACAATGAGCAGTTCTTC.

This clonotype was seen more than once but under ten times. The chain combines TRBV7-6 with TRBJ2-7; the D gene could be TRBD1 or TRBD2 (5 bases each). The V gene's germline CDR1 is SGHVS and CDR2 FNYEAQ. The CDR3 is made up of 15 amino acids. Between the trimmed V and J ends, which lost 5 bases and 3 bases, there was a span of 17 bases. Here the CDR3 DNA reads TGTGCCAGCAGCCCCCGTCCAGGGAGAGTCTACGAGCAGTACTTC. It encodes CASSPRPGRVYEQYF.

The chain employs TRBV6-5 and TRBJ1-5; a weak D match, TRBD1 (5 bases). The CDR3 has 15 residues. V dropped 0 bases and J dropped 3 bases, with 9 bases sitting between them. Germline assignment: CDR1 MNHEY and CDR2 SVGAGI. The CDR3 bases are TGTGCCAGCAGTTACTCATTCGGACACAATCAGCCCCAGCATTTT. It translates to CASSYSFGHNQPQHF.

The chain links TRBV2 to TRBJ2-1; 14 nucleotides agree with TRBD2. Germline values: CDR1 SNHLY, CDR2 FYNNEI. The CDR3 loop spans 15 amino acids. The V and J ends lost 8 bases and 3 bases, in that order; junction bases with no gene match: 3. The CDR3 protein is CASQGTSGGYNEQFF. As DNA, the CDR3 is TGTGCCAGCCAGGGGACTAGCGGGGGCTACAATGAGCAGTTCTTC.

This chain uses TRBV20-1 with TRBJ2-3; D is possibly TRBD2 (6 bases). Germline CDR1 and CDR2: DFQATT and SNEGSKA (reference sequence). Trimming removed 1 base at V and 6 bases at J, with 11 bases between. The CDR3 is made up of 13 amino acids. CDR3 in DNA: TGCAGTGCTAGAGGGACGGGGGTTGATACGCAGTATTTT. The encoded protein is CSARGTGVDTQYF.

The J gene is TRBJ1-1, the V gene TRBV5-1; possible D gene TRBD1, 6 bases. The CDR3 has 13 residues. The germline V gene has CDR1 SGHRS and CDR2 YFSETQ. The ends were cut back, 5 bases at V and 4 bases at J, with 12 bases in the middle. CDR3 region: CASSSTGLTEAFF. In DNA form, the CDR3 reads TGCGCCAGCAGTTCAACAGGGCTCACTGAAGCTTTCTTT.

This clonotype was detected ten times or more. The chain couples TRBV20-1 to TRBJ1-6; TRBD1 might be the D (6 bases). Germline V gene sequence: CDR1 DFQATT, CDR2 SNEGSKA (reference sequence). Trimming took 2 bases from V and 0 from J, leaving 8 bases between them. The CDR3 loop spans 15 amino acids. The CDR3 spells CSARLTGSYNSPLHF. DNA for the CDR3: TGCAGTGCTAGATTGACAGGCTCCTATAATTCACCCCTCCACTTT.

This clonotype was found a few times. The CDR3 loop reads CSEIIAGGYTDTQYF. In DNA form, the CDR3 reads TGCAGTGAAATTATAGCGGGAGGGTACACAGATACGCAGTATTTT. The chain carries TRBV20-1 and TRBJ2-3; TRBD2 agrees at 11 bases. The V segment lost 7 bases and the J segment 2 bases; nucleotides outside the gene matches: 8. Germline assignment: CDR1 DFQATT and CDR2 SNEGSKA (reference sequence). CDR3 length: 15 amino acids.

This chain links TRBV20-1 with TRBJ2-1, with 14 positions matching TRBD2. Looked up from germline, CDR1 is DFQATT and CDR2 is SNEGSKA (reference sequence). The CDR3 covers 14 residues. V lost 1 base to trimming and J lost 8 bases; unmatched junction nucleotides: 1. The CDR3 region has the DNA TGCAGTGCTAGAGGGACTAGCGGGAGGTATGAGCAGTTCTTC. Its protein is CSARGTSGRYEQFF.

The chain uses TRBV7-2 and TRBJ1-1, with D perhaps matching TRBD1 (5 bases). Trimming pared 5 bases from V and 7 bases from J, leaving 14 bases between. This CDR3 has 13 residues. The germline CDR1 and CDR2 sequences are SGHTA and FQGNSA. For the CDR3, the DNA is TGTGCCAGCAGCCGCGACAGACGGGGTGAAGCTTTCTTT. This encodes CASSRDRRGEAFF.

V is TRBV6-2 or TRBV6-3 and J is TRBJ2-7; 12 bases match TRBD2. The J segment lost 0 bases and the V segment lost 6 bases, leaving 9 bases of the junction unmatched. Germline V gene sequence: CDR1 MNHEY, CDR2 SVGEGT. The CDR3 is 17 amino acids. The DNA of the CDR3 is TGTGCCAGCAGCTACCATCGGACTAGCGGGGCCTCCTACGAGCAGTACTTC. This codes for CASSYHRTSGASYEQYF.

This clonotype was recorded a few times. V is TRBV7-2 and J is TRBJ2-3, with D tentatively TRBD2 (5 bases). Trimming left V 0 bases short and J 2 bases short, with 9 bases between. The CDR3 is made up of 15 amino acids. Germline V gives CDR1 SGHTA, CDR2 FQGNSA. CDR3: CASSLAGSNTDTQYF. The CDR3 nucleotides read TGTGCCAGCAGCTTAGCAGGGAGTAACACAGATACGCAGTATTTT.

This chain links TRBV7-2 with TRBJ1-5; D is uncertain. Trimming removed 0 bases at V and 3 bases at J, with 6 bases between. In germline, CDR1 is SGHTA, CDR2 FQGNSA. CDR3 length: 14 amino acids. For the CDR3, the DNA is TGTGCCAGCAGCTTAGCCGTGTTCAATCAGCCCCAGCATTTT. Translation gives CASSLAVFNQPQHF.

The CDR3 sequence: CASSPPARRTNYEQYF. The CDR3 nucleotides are TGTGCCAGCAGTCCCCCCGCCAGGCGAACTAACTACGAGCAGTACTTC. V usage is TRBV12-3 or TRBV12-4 and J usage is TRBJ2-7; D unresolved. V was clipped by 5 bases and J by 3 bases, with 20 bases between them. The CDR3 consists of 16 residues.

With respect to this clonotype: A much bigger clone sits one base away, suggesting this may be a read error. As DNA, the CDR3 is TGTGCCAGCGGCCATCTGGGGGAGCTGTTTTTT. Encoded protein: CASGHLGELFF. The V and J genes are TRBV27 and TRBJ2-2; D remains ambiguous. V gave up 8 bases and J gave up 8 bases, with 9 bases separating them. The length of the CDR3 is 11 residues. CDR1 and CDR2 (germline): MNHEY, SMNVEV (reference sequence).

This clonotype was observed a few times. The chain carries TRBV7-9 and TRBJ1-2; D not resolved. Trimming pared 6 bases from V and 1 base from J, leaving 15 bases between. This CDR3 is built from 15 residues. Germline assignment: CDR1 SEHNR and CDR2 FQNEAQ (reference sequence). The CDR3 region is CASSSFTDLNYGYTF. CDR3 nucleotides: TGTGCCAGCAGTTCATTCACCGACCTTAACTATGGCTACACCTTC.